The entry below gives a single T cell receptor beta chain sequence along with its context. The data derive from a study of blood T cell repertoires in COVID-19. Study at large: Spain, Italy and the United States supplied samples that represented acute and convalescent COVID-19. The cDNA or gDNA used as material had been derived from T cells, B-cell-depleted T cells, or PBMCs.

Per the study methods: Nucleated cell number was recorded as an estimate derived from reference gene primer amplification. Sequencing used immunoSEQ multiplex PCR; TCRdb keeps in-frame clones, though not all of them. V and J calls and clone size are those listed in that table; D and trimming were worked out from the DNA. The sample has hundreds of thousands of clones; around nine tenths are singletons. This CDR3 spans 13 amino acids. CDR1 and CDR2 (germline): MNHEY, SVGAGI. The V and J ends lost 8 bases and 0 bases, in that order; junction bases with no gene match: 3. The clonotype originates from a woman aged 55-69 years with acute or convalescent COVID-19. Sequenced sample: peripheral blood. This chain links TRBV6-5 with TRBJ2-7; 8 bases map to TRBD2. CDR3 in amino acids: CASGAGDSYEQYF. DNA of the CDR3: TGTGCCAGCGGAGCGGGGGACTCCTACGAGCAGTACTTC.